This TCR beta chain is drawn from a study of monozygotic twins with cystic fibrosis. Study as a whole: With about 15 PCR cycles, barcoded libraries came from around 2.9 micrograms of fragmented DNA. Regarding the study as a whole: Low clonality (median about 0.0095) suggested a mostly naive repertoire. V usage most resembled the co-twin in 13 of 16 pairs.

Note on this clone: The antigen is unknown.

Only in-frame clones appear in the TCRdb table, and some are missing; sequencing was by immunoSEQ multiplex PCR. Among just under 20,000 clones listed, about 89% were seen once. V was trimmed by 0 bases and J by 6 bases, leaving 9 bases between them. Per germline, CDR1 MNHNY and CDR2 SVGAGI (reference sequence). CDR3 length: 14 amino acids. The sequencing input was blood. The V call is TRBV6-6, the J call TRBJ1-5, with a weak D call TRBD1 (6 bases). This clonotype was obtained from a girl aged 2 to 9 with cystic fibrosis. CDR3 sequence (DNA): TGTGCCAGCAGTTACTCGGGAGGGGGTCAGCCCCAGCATTTT. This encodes CASSYSGGGQPQHF.